This TCR beta chain originates from a study of T-cell memory formation after mild COVID-19 (dated by TCRdb to the early 2020s). The study in broad terms: TCR sequence clusters from the two donors were largely donor specific. T-cell clones expanding and contracting after mild COVID-19 in two donors were tracked by longitudinal TCRalpha and TCRbeta repertoire sequencing. The cohort comprised two young, previously healthy adult volunteers, one female and one male. Overall study results and their limits: The study covered only a couple of mild cases, and larger cohorts including severe cases with pre-infection samples were considered necessary. SARS-CoV-2 specificity was not confirmed for the second-wave clones peaking on day 37. Clones contracting from day 15 to 85 had balanced CD4/CD8 phenotypes, while a second wave expanding from day 15 to 37 was biased towards CD4+. Some responding clones were found in pre-infection memory, which suggests that pre-existing cross-reactive memory T cells took part in the SARS-CoV-2 response. Contracting CD4+ clones appeared mostly in the CM and EM memory subsets, whereas CD8+ clones were enriched in EMRA.

Sequenced using an Illumina NovaSeq 6000. Using 5'RACE with constant-segment primers, TCRalpha and TCRbeta cDNA libraries were constructed, with sample barcodes and unique molecular identifiers added in the process. Trizol reagent was used to extract RNA from every sample. Library amplification was performed in two PCR steps, and a second sample barcode and Illumina TruSeq adapters were introduced in the second step. Libraries were sequenced on an Illumina NovaSeq with 2 x 150 bp paired-end reads. The published analysis was carried out like this. With migec v1.2.7, reads were demultiplexed and then collapsed into UMI-guided consensus sequences. Using mixcr v2.1.11, UMI consensuses were aligned to TRA and TRB V and J templates and then assembled into clonotypes. Expanded or contracted clonotypes were those called significant by both edgeR and NoisET, with noise models trained on biological replicates. For edgeR calls, the cutoffs were a false discovery rate-adjusted p below 0.01 and a log2 fold-change threshold of 1. As an exploratory analysis of dynamics, max-normalized trajectories of the 1000 most abundant clonotypes were examined by PCA with hierarchical clustering. Separately sequenced CD4+ and CD8+ repertoires were used to assign the CD4 or CD8 phenotype of responding clones. Clones were called with MiXCR by TCRdb after fastp trimmed the public reads at Q25, and only in-frame beta chains were retained. Identical CDR3 proteins give one entry, which carries the most common genes and DNA. The V and J calls and clone size come from TCRdb's table, not from the authors' own analysis. The sample contains around 35,000 distinct CDR3 sequences, around 7.7% of them found a single time. About 32% of the sample rests with the top ten.

From the cysteine through the phenylalanine, the CDR3 covers 14 amino acids. The DNA shown is the 42-base CDR3, in frame from base 1. V is pared back by 0 bases and J by 8 bases, with 13 bases lying between the germline termini. Sequences LGHNA (CDR1) and YSLEER (CDR2) are obtained from the germline V gene. Ficoll-Paque density gradient centrifugation was used to isolate PBMCs. This clonotype was seen ten or more times. It lacks a known antigen. Base qualities are not at hand, and no much larger clone is one base apart. The sequencing input was PBMCs or a T cell subset sorted from them (not recorded which). The source is a man between 18 and 35 years old who had mild COVID-19 (a few samples of this study predate the infection). The sample titles of this study are shuffled in the database, so cell type and time point are left out; the donor was told from shared clones. Recombination connected TRBV4-3 to TRBJ2-5, with a tentative D call of TRBD1 or TRBD2, each matching 6 bases. The nucleotide sequence is TGCGCCAGCAGCCAAGAAACCCTCGGGGGCACCCAGTACTTC. This translates into CASSQETLGGTQYF.